Here is one T cell receptor (beta chain) with its context. These data are taken from a study of blood T cell repertoires in COVID-19. The CDR3 has 14 residues. Germline V gene data show CDR1 as SGHTS and CDR2 as YDEGEE. V was clipped by 3 bases and J by 6 bases, with 16 bases between them. In the original analysis: Reference gene primer amplification gave nucleated cell count estimates. The repertoire was sequenced with immunoSEQ multiplex PCR; TCRdb's copy has only in-frame clones and lacks some. For V, J and clone size, that table is used; D and trimming come from the DNA. The sample lists around 300,000 clones; 89% were seen once.

The sequencing input was PBMCs or T cells enriched from blood (not recorded which). This TCR came from a woman aged 40 to 50 who had recovered from COVID-19. The J gene is TRBJ2-7, the V gene TRBV5-8, with D perhaps matching TRBD2 (5 bases). CDR3 region: CASSSSRFGGEQYF. The CDR3 region has the DNA TGTGCCAGCAGCTCCAGCAGGTTTGGAGGCGAGCAGTACTTC.